One sample yielded the 2 T cell receptor beta chains listed below, sequenced in a study of human T cells and chemical hapten exposure. TCRdb fed the RACE reads into MiXCR, producing one record per CDR3 protein. In the table there are approximately 370,000 distinct CDR3 sequences, 5.5% of which are singletons. As to time point: pre-sensitization, week 0. Regarding treatment: therapeutic diphenylcyclopropenone sensitization with weekly scalp DPC. Sequences were derived from whole blood, sampled in connection with sensitization to the hapten diphenylcyclopropenone (DPC). The receptors originated from a woman in her late teens or twenties with alopecia areata. Some clones in this sample may be carry-over from other donors' samples.

The sample holds a few counts of this clonotype. The V call is TRBV24-1, the J call TRBJ2-1; D unresolved. The V end lost 0 bases, the J end lost 0 bases, and 8 bases lay between the germline ends. CDR1 KGHDR and CDR2 SFDVKD come from the germline V gene. This CDR3 region has 16 residues. CDR3 amino acids: CATSDLKADSYNEQFF. CDR3 bases: TGTGCCACCAGTGATTTGAAGGCAGACTCCTACAATGAGCAGTTCTTC.

This clonotype has only a few counts. The chain carries TRBV27 and TRBJ1-2; 7 bases map to TRBD1. CDR1 and CDR2 (germline): MNHEY, SMNVEV (reference sequence). The CDR3 totals 14 residues. V lost 7 bases to trimming and J lost 4 bases; unmatched junction nucleotides: 9. This chain's CDR3 is CASKPTGLVYGYTF. CDR3 nucleotides: TGTGCCAGCAAACCGACAGGGTTAGTCTATGGCTACACCTTC.